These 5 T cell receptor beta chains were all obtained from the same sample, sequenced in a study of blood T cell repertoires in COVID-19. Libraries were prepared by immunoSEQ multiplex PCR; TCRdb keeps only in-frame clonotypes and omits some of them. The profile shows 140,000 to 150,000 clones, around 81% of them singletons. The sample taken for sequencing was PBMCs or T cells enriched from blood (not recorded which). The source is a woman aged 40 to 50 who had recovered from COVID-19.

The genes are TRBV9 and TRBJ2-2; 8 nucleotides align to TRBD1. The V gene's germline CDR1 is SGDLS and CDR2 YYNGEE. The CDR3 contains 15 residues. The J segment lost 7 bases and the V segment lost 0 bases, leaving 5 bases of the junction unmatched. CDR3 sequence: CASSVESGGHGELFF. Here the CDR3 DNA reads TGTGCCAGCAGCGTAGAATCAGGGGGCCACGGGGAGCTGTTTTTT.

In DNA, the CDR3 is TGTGCTAGTGGTTTGTCGGACAGGCCGTTGTCTGGGGCCAACGTCCTGACTTTC. Encoded protein: CASGLSDRPLSGANVLTF. The chain combines TRBV12-5 with TRBJ2-6, with 7 bases identical to TRBD1. V was pared by 2 bases and J by 1 base, with 8 bases of the junction left unmatched. Germline assignment: CDR1 LGHNT and CDR2 FRNRAP. The CDR3 length is 18 residues.

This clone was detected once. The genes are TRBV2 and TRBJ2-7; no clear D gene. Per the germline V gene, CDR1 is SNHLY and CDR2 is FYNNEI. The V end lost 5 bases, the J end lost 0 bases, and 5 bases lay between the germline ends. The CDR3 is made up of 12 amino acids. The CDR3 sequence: CASSLGSYEQYF. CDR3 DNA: TGTGCCAGCAGTCTCGGCTCCTACGAGCAGTACTTC.

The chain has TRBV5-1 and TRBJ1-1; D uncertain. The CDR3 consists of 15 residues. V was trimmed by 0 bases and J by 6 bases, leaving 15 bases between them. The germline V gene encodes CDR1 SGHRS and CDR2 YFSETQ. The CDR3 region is CASSLGSGYGPEAFF. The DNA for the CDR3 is TGCGCCAGCAGCTTGGGTAGCGGTTATGGACCTGAAGCTTTCTTT.

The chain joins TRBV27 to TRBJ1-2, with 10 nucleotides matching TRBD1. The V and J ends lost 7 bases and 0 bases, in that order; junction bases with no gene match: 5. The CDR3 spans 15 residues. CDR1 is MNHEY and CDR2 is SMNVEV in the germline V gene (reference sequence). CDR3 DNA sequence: TGTGCCAGCACCCCCGGGACAGGGGCTAACTATGGCTACACCTTC. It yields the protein CASTPGTGANYGYTF.